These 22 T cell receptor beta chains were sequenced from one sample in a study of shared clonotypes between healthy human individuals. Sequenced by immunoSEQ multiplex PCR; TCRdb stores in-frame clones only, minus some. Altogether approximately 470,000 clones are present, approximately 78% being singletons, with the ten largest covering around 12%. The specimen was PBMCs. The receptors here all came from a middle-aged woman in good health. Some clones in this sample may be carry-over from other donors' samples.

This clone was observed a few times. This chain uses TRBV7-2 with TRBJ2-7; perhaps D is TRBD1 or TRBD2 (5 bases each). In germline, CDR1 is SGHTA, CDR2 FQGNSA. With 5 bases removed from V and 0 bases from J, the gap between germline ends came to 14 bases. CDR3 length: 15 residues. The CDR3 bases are TGTGCCAGCAGCAGACAGTTGGAGGTCTCCTACGAGCAGTACTTC. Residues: CASSRQLEVSYEQYF.

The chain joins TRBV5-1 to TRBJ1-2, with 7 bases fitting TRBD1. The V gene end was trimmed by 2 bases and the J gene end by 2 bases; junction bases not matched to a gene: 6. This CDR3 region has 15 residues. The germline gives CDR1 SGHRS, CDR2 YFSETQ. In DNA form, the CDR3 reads TGCGCCAGCAGCTTACAGGGGACTATCAACTATGGCTACACCTTC. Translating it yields CASSLQGTINYGYTF. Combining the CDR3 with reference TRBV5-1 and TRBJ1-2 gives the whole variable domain KAGVTQTPRYLIKTRGQQVTLSCSPISGHRSVSWYQQTPGQGLQFLFEYFSETQRNKGNFPGRFSGRQFSNSRSEMNVSTLELGDSALYLCASSLQGTINYGYTFGSGTRLTVV.

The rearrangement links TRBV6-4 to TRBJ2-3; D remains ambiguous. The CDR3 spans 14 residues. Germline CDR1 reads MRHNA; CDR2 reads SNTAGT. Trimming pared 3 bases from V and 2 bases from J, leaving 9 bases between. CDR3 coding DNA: TGTGCCAGCAGTGAAAACGCTATCACAGATACGCAGTATTTT. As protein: CASSENAITDTQYF.

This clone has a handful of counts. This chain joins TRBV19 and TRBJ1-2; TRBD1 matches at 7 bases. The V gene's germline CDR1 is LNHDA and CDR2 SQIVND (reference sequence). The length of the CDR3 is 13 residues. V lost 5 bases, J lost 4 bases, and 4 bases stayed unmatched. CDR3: CASSQDRVYGYTF. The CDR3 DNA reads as TGTGCCAGTAGTCAAGACAGGGTCTATGGCTACACCTTC. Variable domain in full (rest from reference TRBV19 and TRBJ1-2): DGGITQSPKYLFRKEGQNVTLSCEQNLNHDAMYWYRQDPGQGLRLIYYSQIVNDFQKGDIAEGYSVSREKKESFPLTVTSAQKNPTAFYLCASSQDRVYGYTFGSGTRLTVV.

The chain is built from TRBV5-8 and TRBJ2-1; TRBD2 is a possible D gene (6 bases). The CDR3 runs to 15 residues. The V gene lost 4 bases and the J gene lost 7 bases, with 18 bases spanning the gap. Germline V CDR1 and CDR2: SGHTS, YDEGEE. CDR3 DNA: TGTGCCAGCAGCGCGGGGACGCTTAGGCGGAATGAGCAGTTCTTC. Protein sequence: CASSAGTLRRNEQFF.

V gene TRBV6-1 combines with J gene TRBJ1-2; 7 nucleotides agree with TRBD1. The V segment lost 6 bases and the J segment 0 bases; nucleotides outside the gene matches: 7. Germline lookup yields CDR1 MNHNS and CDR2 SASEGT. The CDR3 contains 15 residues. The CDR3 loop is CASRRGPDANYGYTF. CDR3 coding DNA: TGTGCCAGCAGAAGGGGGCCAGACGCTAACTATGGCTACACCTTC.

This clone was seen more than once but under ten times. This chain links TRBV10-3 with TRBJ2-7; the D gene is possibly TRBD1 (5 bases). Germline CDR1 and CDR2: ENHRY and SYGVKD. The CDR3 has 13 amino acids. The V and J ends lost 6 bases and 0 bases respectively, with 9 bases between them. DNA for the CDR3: TGTGCCATCAGCACAGGTGACTCCTACGAGCAGTACTTC. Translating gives CAISTGDSYEQYF.

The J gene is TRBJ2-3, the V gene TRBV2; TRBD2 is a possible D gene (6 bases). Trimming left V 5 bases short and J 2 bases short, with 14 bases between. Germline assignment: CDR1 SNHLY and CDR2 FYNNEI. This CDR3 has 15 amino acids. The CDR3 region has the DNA TGTGCCAGCAGTTCGGACTATCATCCCACAGATACGCAGTATTTT. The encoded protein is CASSSDYHPTDTQYF.

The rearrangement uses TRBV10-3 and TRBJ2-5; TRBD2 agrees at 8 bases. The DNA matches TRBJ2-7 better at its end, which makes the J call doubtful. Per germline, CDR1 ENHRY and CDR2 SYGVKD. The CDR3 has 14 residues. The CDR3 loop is CAISGRAGGYEQYF. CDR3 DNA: TGTGCCATCAGTGGACGGGCGGGAGGCTACGAGCAGTACTTC.

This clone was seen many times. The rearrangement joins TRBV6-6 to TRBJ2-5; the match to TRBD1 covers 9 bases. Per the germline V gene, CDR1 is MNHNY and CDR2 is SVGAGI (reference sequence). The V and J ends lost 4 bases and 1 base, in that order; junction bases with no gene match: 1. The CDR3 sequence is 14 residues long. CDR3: CASSSQGAQETQYF. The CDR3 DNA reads TGTGCCAGCAGTTCACAGGGGGCCCAAGAGACCCAGTACTTC.

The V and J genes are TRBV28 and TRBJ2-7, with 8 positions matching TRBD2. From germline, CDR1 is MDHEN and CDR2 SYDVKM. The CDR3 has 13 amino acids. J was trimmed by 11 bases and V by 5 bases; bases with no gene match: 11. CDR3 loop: CASSNGLAGGKYF. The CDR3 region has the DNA TGTGCCAGCAGTAATGGGCTAGCGGGCGGGAAGTACTTC.

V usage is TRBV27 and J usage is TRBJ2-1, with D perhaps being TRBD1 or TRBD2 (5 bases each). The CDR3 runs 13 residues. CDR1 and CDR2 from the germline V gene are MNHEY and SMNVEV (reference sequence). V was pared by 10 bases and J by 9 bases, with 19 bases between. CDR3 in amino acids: CAIRDPGWGEQFF. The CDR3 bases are TGTGCCATCAGGGATCCGGGGTGGGGTGAGCAGTTCTTC.

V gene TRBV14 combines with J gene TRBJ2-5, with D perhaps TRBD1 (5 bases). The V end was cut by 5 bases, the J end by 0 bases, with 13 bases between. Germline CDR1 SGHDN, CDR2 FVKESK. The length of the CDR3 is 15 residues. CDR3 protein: CASSTGRWDQETQYF. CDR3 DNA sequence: TGTGCCAGCAGCACAGGTCGCTGGGACCAAGAGACCCAGTACTTC.

CDR3 in amino acids: CASSLWGRTDTQYF. CDR3 DNA: TGTGCCAGCAGCTTATGGGGTCGAACAGATACGCAGTATTTT. The rearrangement uses TRBV7-8 and TRBJ2-3; no clear D. Trimming pared 2 bases from V and 3 bases from J, leaving 9 bases between. Germline values: CDR1 SGHVS, CDR2 FQNEAQ. This CDR3 contains 14 residues. The full variable domain, rest sourced from reference TRBV7-8 and TRBJ2-3, is GAGVSQSPRYKVAKRGQDVALRCDPISGHVSLFWYQQALGQGPEFLTYFQNEAQLDKSGLPSDRFFAERPEGSVSTLKIQRTQQEDSAVYLCASSLWGRTDTQYFGPGTRLTVL.

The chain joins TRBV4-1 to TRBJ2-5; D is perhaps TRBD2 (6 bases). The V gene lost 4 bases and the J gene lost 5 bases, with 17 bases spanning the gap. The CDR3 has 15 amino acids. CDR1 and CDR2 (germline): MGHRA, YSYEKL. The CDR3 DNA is TGCGCCAGCAGCCGGTGGGACTTCTCGGAGGAGACCCAGTACTTC. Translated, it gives CASSRWDFSEETQYF.

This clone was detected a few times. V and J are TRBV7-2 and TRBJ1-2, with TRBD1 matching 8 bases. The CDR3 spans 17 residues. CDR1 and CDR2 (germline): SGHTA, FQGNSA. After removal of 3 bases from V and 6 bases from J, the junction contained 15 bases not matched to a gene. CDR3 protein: CASSFSGADRGGNGYTF. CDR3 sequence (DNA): TGTGCCAGCAGCTTTTCTGGGGCTGACAGGGGCGGAAATGGCTACACCTTC.

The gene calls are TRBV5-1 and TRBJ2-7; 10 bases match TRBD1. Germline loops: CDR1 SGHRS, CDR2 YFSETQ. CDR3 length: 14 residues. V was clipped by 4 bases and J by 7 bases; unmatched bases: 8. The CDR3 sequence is CASSPDRGQGEQYF. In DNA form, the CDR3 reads TGCGCCAGCAGCCCAGACAGGGGGCAGGGGGAGCAGTACTTC.

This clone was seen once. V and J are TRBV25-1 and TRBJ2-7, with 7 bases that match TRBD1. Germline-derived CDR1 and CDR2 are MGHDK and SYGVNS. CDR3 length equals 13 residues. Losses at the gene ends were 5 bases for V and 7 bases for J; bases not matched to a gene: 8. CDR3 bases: TGTGCCAGCAGTTTAGGGGGCGCGCAGGAGCAGTACTTC. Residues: CASSLGGAQEQYF.

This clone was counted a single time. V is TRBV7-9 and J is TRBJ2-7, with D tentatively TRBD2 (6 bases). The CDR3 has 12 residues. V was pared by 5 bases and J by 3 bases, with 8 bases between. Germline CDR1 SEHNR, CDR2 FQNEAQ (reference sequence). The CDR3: CASSRLGYEQYF. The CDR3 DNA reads TGTGCCAGCAGCCGACTAGGCTACGAGCAGTACTTC. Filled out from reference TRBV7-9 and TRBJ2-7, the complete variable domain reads DTGVSQNPRHKITKRGQNVTFRCDPISEHNRLYWYRQTLGQGPEFLTYFQNEAQLEKSRLLSDRFSAERPKGSFSTLEIQRTEQGDSAMYLCASSRLGYEQYFGPGTRLTVT.

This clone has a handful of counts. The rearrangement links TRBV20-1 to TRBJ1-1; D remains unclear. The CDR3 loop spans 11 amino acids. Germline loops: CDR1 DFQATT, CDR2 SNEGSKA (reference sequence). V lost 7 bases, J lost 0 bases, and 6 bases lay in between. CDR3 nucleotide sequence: TGCAGTGGGGCCGTGAACACTGAAGCTTTCTTT. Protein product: CSGAVNTEAFF.

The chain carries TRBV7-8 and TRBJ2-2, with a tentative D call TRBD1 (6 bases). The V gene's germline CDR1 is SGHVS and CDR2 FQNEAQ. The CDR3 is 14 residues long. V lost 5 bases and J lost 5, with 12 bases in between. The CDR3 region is CASSGTGLTGELFF. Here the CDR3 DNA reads TGTGCCAGCAGCGGTACAGGGTTGACCGGGGAGCTGTTTTTT.

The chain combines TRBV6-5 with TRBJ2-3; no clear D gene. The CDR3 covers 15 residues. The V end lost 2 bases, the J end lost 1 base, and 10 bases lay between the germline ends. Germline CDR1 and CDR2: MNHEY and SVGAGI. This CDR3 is CASSYVPGRTDTQYF. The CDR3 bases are TGTGCCAGCAGTTACGTTCCGGGTCGCACAGATACGCAGTATTTT.